This T cell receptor (beta chain) was recovered during a study of CD8 T cells in ankylosing spondylitis. Study conclusions and caveats: From matched ankylosing spondylitis synovial fluid, disease-linked clones were reportedly recovered at significantly enriched levels. One TCR beta motif, made up of about 8 highly homologous variants, appeared characteristic of ankylosing spondylitis blood. Relatively scarce in peripheral blood, disease-linked clones were CD8+.

CDR3 length equals 14 residues. The V gene's germline CDR1 is DFQATT and CDR2 SNEGSKA (reference sequence). The V end lost 5 bases, the J end lost 1 base, and 14 bases lay between the germline ends. To note about this clonotype: As yet, its antigen is unknown.

Making use of molecular barcodes, quantitative 5'-RACE generated TCR beta libraries. A single record per CDR3 protein comes from TCRdb applying MiXCR to the 5' RACE reads. The sample carries more than 400,000 distinct CDR3 sequences, roughly 5.2% recorded once. The sample taken for sequencing was blood, either unsorted or a sorted T cell fraction (not recorded which). The TCR comes from a male donor with ankylosing spondylitis. The chain joins TRBV20-1 to TRBJ1-1; D is unresolved. This CDR3 is CSAPTPTENTEAFF. CDR3 DNA sequence: TGCAGTGCTCCCACCCCGACTGAGAACACTGAAGCTTTCTTT.